This TCR beta chain was obtained from a study of cytomegalovirus exposure and HLA in healthy donors. Findings of the study overall: In most subjects, TCR beta sequences reportedly gave accurate predictions of HLA-A and HLA-B alleles. There were 150 to 200 TCR beta chains listed as cytomegalovirus-associated.

PCR involved 60 Vbeta and 13 Jbeta primers. Repertoires were generated with immunoSEQ multiplex PCR, while TCRdb's copy carries only in-frame clones and drops some. This sample yields fewer than 95,000 clones, of which 65% to 85% are seen a single time; 16% belongs to the top ten. The length of the CDR3 is 16 residues. The germline gives CDR1 KGHSH, CDR2 LQKENI. Germline trimming cut 4 bases from V and 2 bases from J; bases unmatched to any gene: 8. Regarding this clone: As yet, its antigen is unknown.

The sequenced material came from PBMCs. This receptor was obtained from a woman aged 35 to 49 in good health and CMV-seropositive. This chain connects TRBV18 to TRBJ2-1; 7 bases map to TRBD2. The CDR3 DNA follows: TGTGCCAGCTCACGCGCCGGGACTATTCCCTACAATGAGCAGTTCTTC. Encoded protein: CASSRAGTIPYNEQFF.